Following are 13 T cell receptor beta chains from one sample sequenced in a study of early T cells in non-severe SARS-CoV-2 infection. TCRdb analysed the 5' RACE reads with MiXCR anew, one entry per CDR3 protein. This sample has over 100,000 distinct CDR3 sequences, with roughly 13% found just once. The sample was whole blood. These TCRs come from an adult who was a healthcare worker with PCR-confirmed SARS-CoV-2 infection or an uninfected control (not recorded which).

The rearrangement links TRBV7-9 to TRBJ2-1; possibly TRBD2 for D (6 bases). Trimming shortened V by 4 bases and J by 1 base, and 11 bases separated the two germline ends. This CDR3 contains 15 residues. Per germline, CDR1 SEHNR and CDR2 FQNEAQ (reference sequence). The CDR3 region is CASSSVADSYNEQFF. The DNA for the CDR3 is TGTGCCAGCAGCTCCGTAGCGGATTCCTACAATGAGCAGTTCTTC. The full variable domain, in which reference TRBV7-9 and TRBJ2-1 provide the parts outside the CDR3, is DTGVSQNPRHKITKRGQNVTFRCDPISEHNRLYWYRQTLGQGPEFLTYFQNEAQLEKSRLLSDRFSAERPKGSFSTLEIQRTEQGDSAMYLCASSSVADSYNEQFFGPGTRLTVL.

At least ten counts were recorded for this clonotype. This chain joins TRBV10-3 and TRBJ2-7; D is perhaps TRBD1 or TRBD2 (5 bases each). V was pared by 7 bases and J by 7 bases, with 17 bases between. The germline V gene has CDR1 ENHRY and CDR2 SYGVKD. CDR3 length equals 13 residues. CDR3 sequence reads: CAIKYGARMEQYF. CDR3 DNA: TGTGCCATCAAGTACGGGGCTCGGATGGAGCAGTACTTC.

This clonotype was counted at least ten times. The rearrangement uses TRBV11-2 and TRBJ2-3, with D unclear. Germline V gene data show CDR1 as SGHAT and CDR2 as FQNNGV. CDR3 length: 14 amino acids. Between the trimmed V and J ends, which lost 4 bases and 10 bases, there was a span of 18 bases. CDR3 coding DNA: TGTGCCAGCAGCTCCGTCCTTAGTGTTTTAGCGCAGTATTTT. Protein: CASSSVLSVLAQYF.

Ten or more counts support this clonotype. This chain links TRBV7-8 with TRBJ2-7; D is possibly TRBD1 or TRBD2 (5 bases each). V was shortened by 5 bases and J by 3 bases, with 14 bases between the two germline ends. Germline V lookup: CDR1 SGHVS, CDR2 FQNEAQ. This CDR3 comprises 14 residues. The CDR3 DNA sequence: TGTGCCAGCAGCCAGGGACGAATCGACTACGAGCAGTACTTC. It encodes CASSQGRIDYEQYF. Filled out from reference TRBV7-8 and TRBJ2-7, the complete variable domain reads GAGVSQSPRYKVAKRGQDVALRCDPISGHVSLFWYQQALGQGPEFLTYFQNEAQLDKSGLPSDRFFAERPEGSVSTLKIQRTQQEDSAVYLCASSQGRIDYEQYFGPGTRLTVT.

This clonotype was seen ten or more times. The V call is TRBV18, the J call TRBJ2-1; 8 bases align to TRBD1. Germline CDR1 reads KGHSH; CDR2 reads LQKENI. Unmatched junction bases numbered 5, after V lost 5 bases and J lost 5 bases. This CDR3 contains 14 residues. The CDR3 spells CASSGQGANNEQFF. As DNA, the CDR3 is TGTGCCAGCTCAGGGCAGGGGGCGAACAATGAGCAGTTCTTC.

There are a few counts of this clonotype. The DNA of the CDR3 is TGTGCCAGCAGACGGACAGGGGACACCGGGGAGCTGTTTTTT. Translated: CASRRTGDTGELFF. The gene calls are TRBV6-1 and TRBJ2-2; 9 bases fit TRBD1. This CDR3 has 14 residues. Germline-derived CDR1 and CDR2 are MNHNS and SASEGT. J gave up 3 bases and V 6 bases, and 2 bases lay outside the gene matches.

V is TRBV18 and J is TRBJ2-7; 12 bases align to TRBD2. V dropped 0 bases and J dropped 7; count of bases not matched to a gene: 1. The CDR3 spans 14 residues. Germline V gene sequence: CDR1 KGHSH, CDR2 LQKENI. This CDR3 is CASSPPGLAGEQYF. The CDR3 bases are TGTGCCAGCTCACCACCGGGACTAGCGGGTGAGCAGTACTTC.

The V call is TRBV19, the J call TRBJ1-2; TRBD1 matches 10 bases. The CDR3 contains 21 residues. CDR1 and CDR2 (germline): LNHDA, SQIVND (reference sequence). The J segment lost 7 bases and the V segment lost 5 bases, leaving 28 bases of the junction unmatched. The DNA of the CDR3 is TGTGCCAGTAGTCCTCAGATAAAGCCGGGACAGGGGCTTCCGAAGCTTTCTGGCTACACCTTC. This codes for CASSPQIKPGQGLPKLSGYTF.

The chain recombines TRBV29-1 with TRBJ2-5; D possibly corresponds to TRBD2 (6 bases). From germline, CDR1 is SQVTM and CDR2 ANQGSEA. V dropped 4 bases and J dropped 4 bases, with 10 bases sitting between them. This CDR3 is built from 12 residues. The CDR3 DNA sequence: TGCAGCGTTGTAAAGGGAGGAGAGACCCAGTACTTC. Protein sequence: CSVVKGGETQYF.

V gene TRBV14 combines with J gene TRBJ2-3; TRBD2 matches at 8 bases. The germline V gene encodes CDR1 SGHDN and CDR2 FVKESK. Trimming cost V 6 bases and J 2 bases; bases outside gene matches: 10. The CDR3 length is 16 residues. CDR3 protein: CASSHTLAEYTDTQYF. The CDR3 DNA follows: TGTGCCAGCAGTCACACACTAGCGGAATACACAGATACGCAGTATTTT.

This chain joins TRBV7-9 and TRBJ2-1, with TRBD2 as a possible D gene (6 bases). The CDR3 spans 15 residues. Trimming cost V 3 bases and J 5 bases, with 14 bases left between them. CDR1 is SEHNR, CDR2 FQNEAQ, per germline (reference sequence). CDR3 coding DNA: TGTGCCAGCAGCTTCGTAGGAGGGACCCACAATGAGCAGTTCTTC. This codes for CASSFVGGTHNEQFF. Together with reference TRBV7-9 and TRBJ2-1, the CDR3 gives the full variable domain: DTGVSQNPRHKITKRGQNVTFRCDPISEHNRLYWYRQTLGQGPEFLTYFQNEAQLEKSRLLSDRFSAERPKGSFSTLEIQRTEQGDSAMYLCASSFVGGTHNEQFFGPGTRLTVL.

The rearrangement links TRBV28 to TRBJ2-7, with 8 bases matching TRBD2. This CDR3 contains 14 residues. Germline lookup yields CDR1 MDHEN and CDR2 SYDVKM. V was pared by 3 bases and J by 5 bases, with 6 bases of the junction left unmatched. The CDR3 here is CASSFREGRNEQYF. CDR3 sequence (DNA): TGTGCCAGCAGTTTCCGGGAGGGCCGGAACGAGCAGTACTTC.

The chain is built from TRBV24-1 and TRBJ2-1, with 10 nucleotides matching TRBD2. The junction had 5 bases not matched to a gene; V was cut back by 0 bases and J by 10 bases. This CDR3 is built from 15 residues. Germline CDR1 KGHDR, CDR2 SFDVKD. CDR3 sequence reads: CATSDLASGSLEQFF. CDR3 nucleotides: TGTGCCACCAGTGATTTGGCTAGCGGGAGTTTGGAGCAGTTCTTC.